The T cell receptor (beta chain) described here comes from a study of cytomegalovirus exposure and HLA in healthy donors. Findings of the study overall: In an earlier analysis, in some 500 donors, most V segments appeared productive either ~90% or ~30% of the time. When analyzed later, the rates of TCR association showed variation by HLA locus, with DRB1 the most and HLA-C the fewest.

The PCR was carried out with 60 Vbeta primers and 13 Jbeta primers. Method: immunoSEQ multiplex PCR; TCRdb's copy keeps in-frame clones and lacks some. This repertoire includes 70,000 or so clones. A word on this clone: Its antigen is not known.

The sample was PBMCs. The origin of this receptor is a man aged 35-49 years in good health and CMV-seronegative.

The DNA for the CDR3 is TGTGCCAGCAGTTACGGTCTCGGGGGGGCCTCCTACGAGCAGTACTTC. Protein product: CASSYGLGGASYEQYF. The chain combines TRBV6-5 with TRBJ2-7; TRBD2 agrees at 8 bases. Germline CDR1 is MNHEY and CDR2 is SVGAGI. The CDR3 runs to 16 residues. V lost 2 bases, J lost 0 bases, and 6 bases stayed unmatched.